This TCR beta chain was recovered during a study of blood T cells in healthy people across ages. A second about 7 to 12 cycle PCR used barcoded and J-beta primers. MiXCR, applied by TCRdb to the 5' RACE reads, yields one record per CDR3 protein. This sample carries about 830,000 distinct CDR3 sequences, 55% to 65% of them seen once, and the ten largest clones take roughly a quarter. The germline gives CDR1 SGHRS, CDR2 YFSETQ. The V gene end was trimmed by 2 bases and the J gene end by 3 bases; junction bases not matched to a gene: 7. The CDR3 is 16 residues long. This chain links TRBV5-1 with TRBJ2-1; 8 positions agree with TRBD1. The material sequenced was blood. The clonotype comes from a man aged 30 to 45 in good health. The chain's CDR3 is CASSFPTGANYNEQFF. CDR3 in DNA: TGCGCCAGCAGCTTTCCGACAGGGGCAAACTACAATGAGCAGTTCTTC.